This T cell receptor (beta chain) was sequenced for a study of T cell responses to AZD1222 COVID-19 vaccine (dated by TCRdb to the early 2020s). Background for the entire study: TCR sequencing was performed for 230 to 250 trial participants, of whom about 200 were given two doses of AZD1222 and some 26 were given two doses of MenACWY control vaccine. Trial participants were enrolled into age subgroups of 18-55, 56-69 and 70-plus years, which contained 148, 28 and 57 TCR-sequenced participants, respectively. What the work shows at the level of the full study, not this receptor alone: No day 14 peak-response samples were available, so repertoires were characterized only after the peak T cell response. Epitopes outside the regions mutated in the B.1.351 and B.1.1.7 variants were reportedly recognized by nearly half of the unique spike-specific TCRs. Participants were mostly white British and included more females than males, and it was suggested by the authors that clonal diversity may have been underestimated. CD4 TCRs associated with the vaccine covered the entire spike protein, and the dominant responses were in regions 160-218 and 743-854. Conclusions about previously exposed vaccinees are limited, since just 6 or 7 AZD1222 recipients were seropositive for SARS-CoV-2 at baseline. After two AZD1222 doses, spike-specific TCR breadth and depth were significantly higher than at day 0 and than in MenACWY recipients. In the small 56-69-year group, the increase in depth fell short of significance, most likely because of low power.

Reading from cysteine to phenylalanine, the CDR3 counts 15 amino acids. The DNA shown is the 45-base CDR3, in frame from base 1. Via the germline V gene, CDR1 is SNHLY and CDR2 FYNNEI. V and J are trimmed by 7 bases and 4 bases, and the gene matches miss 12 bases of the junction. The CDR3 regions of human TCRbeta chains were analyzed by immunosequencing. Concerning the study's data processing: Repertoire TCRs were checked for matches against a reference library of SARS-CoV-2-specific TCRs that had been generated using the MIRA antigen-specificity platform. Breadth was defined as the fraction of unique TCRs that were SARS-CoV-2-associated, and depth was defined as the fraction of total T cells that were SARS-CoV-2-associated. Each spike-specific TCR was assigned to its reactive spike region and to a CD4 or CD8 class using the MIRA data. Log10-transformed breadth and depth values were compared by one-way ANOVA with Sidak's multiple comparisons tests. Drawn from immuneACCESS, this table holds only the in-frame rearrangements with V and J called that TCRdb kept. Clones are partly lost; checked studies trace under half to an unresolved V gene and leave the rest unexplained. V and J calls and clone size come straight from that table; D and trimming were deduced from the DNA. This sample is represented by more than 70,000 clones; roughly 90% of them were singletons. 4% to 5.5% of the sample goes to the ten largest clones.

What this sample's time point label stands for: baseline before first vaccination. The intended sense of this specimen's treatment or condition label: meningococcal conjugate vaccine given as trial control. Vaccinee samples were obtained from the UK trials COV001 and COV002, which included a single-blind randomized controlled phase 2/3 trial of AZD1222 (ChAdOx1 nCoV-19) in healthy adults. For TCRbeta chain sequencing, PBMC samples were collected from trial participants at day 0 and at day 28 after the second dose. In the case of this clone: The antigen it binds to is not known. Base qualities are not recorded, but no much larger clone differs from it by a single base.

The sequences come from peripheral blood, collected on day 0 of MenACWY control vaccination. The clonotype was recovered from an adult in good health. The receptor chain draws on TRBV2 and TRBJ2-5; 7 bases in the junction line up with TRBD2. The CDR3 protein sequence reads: CASKRLAVGGETQYF. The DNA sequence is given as TGTGCCAGCAAGAGACTAGCCGTGGGAGGAGAGACCCAGTACTTC.